Presented here are 18 T cell receptor beta chains from one specimen sequenced in a study of cytomegalovirus exposure and HLA in healthy donors. PCR primers comprised 60 Vbeta and 13 Jbeta primers. This table comes from immunoSEQ multiplex PCR, and its TCRdb copy is limited to in-frame clones, with some not included. The table has approximately 160,000 clones, approximately 84% seen once; the top ten hold just over 4.5%. Sequencing was carried out using PBMCs. The source is a woman between 50 and 59 years old in good health and CMV-seropositive.

CDR3 in amino acids: CASSAGVNTEAFF. CDR3 sequence (DNA): TGTGCCAGCAGCGCCGGGGTGAACACTGAAGCTTTCTTT. The V gene is TRBV11-3, the J gene TRBJ1-1; D is ambiguous. CDR1 SGHNT and CDR2 YENEEA come from the germline V gene. The V end lost 5 bases, the J end lost 0 bases, and 7 bases lay between the germline ends. The CDR3 sequence is 13 residues long.

The chain joins TRBV18 to TRBJ2-1, with 10 bases fitting TRBD2. This CDR3 is 16 amino acids long. V dropped 3 bases and J dropped 4; count of bases not matched to a gene: 6. CDR1 is KGHSH, CDR2 LQKENI, per germline. The CDR3 coding sequence is TGTGCCAGCTCACCCCTCAGCGGGGGGGAATACAATGAGCAGTTCTTC. Translated, it gives CASSPLSGGEYNEQFF.

This clone was observed a few times. The genes are TRBV5-4 and TRBJ1-1, with a tentative D call TRBD1 (6 bases). Deletions cut 4 bases from V and 1 base from J, with 11 bases between. The germline V gene encodes CDR1 SGHNT and CDR2 YYREEE (reference sequence). CDR3 length: 14 residues. CDR3 sequence: CASSPGQPNTEAFF. CDR3 coding DNA: TGTGCCAGCAGCCCGGGACAACCGAACACTGAAGCTTTCTTT.

For the CDR3, the DNA is TGTGCCATCAGACAGGACACGCTCTCTGGGGCCAACGTCCTGACTTTC. Protein product: CAIRQDTLSGANVLTF. This rearrangement joins TRBV10-3 to TRBJ2-6; D may be TRBD1 (5 bases). The V gene's germline CDR1 is ENHRY and CDR2 SYGVKD. Deletions cut 6 bases from V and 0 bases from J, with 12 bases between. The CDR3 covers 16 residues.

The CDR3 coding sequence is TGTGCCAGCAGCTTCGGACTTAGCGGCACTGAAGCTTTCTTT. Protein sequence: CASSFGLSGTEAFF. The chain employs TRBV7-9 and TRBJ1-1; D gene uncertain. Trimming cost V 3 bases and J 4 bases, with 12 bases left between them. The CDR3 covers 14 residues. The germline gives CDR1 SEHNR, CDR2 FQNEAQ (reference sequence).

The chain couples TRBV7-6 to TRBJ1-2; 8 bases match TRBD1. After removal of 3 bases from V and 8 bases from J, the junction contained 14 bases not matched to a gene. This CDR3 has 16 residues. Germline CDR1 is SGHVS and CDR2 is FNYEAQ. As DNA, the CDR3 is TGTGCCAGCAGCTTTAGGTCCCAAGGACAGGGATACGGCTACACCTTC. Its translation is CASSFRSQGQGYGYTF.

This clone was picked up one time. The chain carries TRBV10-2 and TRBJ1-1; TRBD1 might be the D (5 bases). Germline CDR1 WSHSY, CDR2 SAAADI. Between the trimmed V and J ends, which lost 2 bases and 4 bases, there was a span of 14 bases. The CDR3 is 15 residues long. The CDR3, as DNA: TGCGCCAGCAGTGAGGGGGCCGGGTTAGGCACTGAAGCTTTCTTT. Amino acid sequence: CASSEGAGLGTEAFF.

The chain couples TRBV6-1 to TRBJ1-5; D gene uncertain. Germline CDR1 reads MNHNS; CDR2 reads SASEGT. CDR3 length: 17 amino acids. Trimming shortened V by 2 bases and J by 0 bases, and 14 bases separated the two germline ends. The CDR3 loop reads CASSESPRVNSNQPQHF. The CDR3 region has the DNA TGTGCCAGCAGTGAAAGCCCACGCGTTAATAGCAATCAGCCCCAGCATTTT.

This clone was seen a handful of times. The rearrangement uses TRBV5-1 and TRBJ1-1; D is unresolved. Germline loops: CDR1 SGHRS, CDR2 YFSETQ. This CDR3 is 14 amino acids long. V lost 1 base and J 3 bases, leaving 10 bases between the germline ends. CDR3 DNA: TGCGCCAGCAGCTTGTTTCCAAGCGACACTGAAGCTTTCTTT. Protein sequence: CASSLFPSDTEAFF.

This clone was seen a few times. This chain links TRBV28 with TRBJ2-5; TRBD1 matches 7 bases. Trimming took 5 bases from V and 4 from J; bases not matched to a gene: 10. The CDR3 runs 15 residues. Germline V gene lookup returns CDR1 MDHEN and CDR2 SYDVKM. In nucleotides, the CDR3 is TGTGCCAGCAGTCTGACCCCTGGGACAGCAGAGACCCAGTACTTC. Protein sequence: CASSLTPGTAETQYF.

This rearrangement joins TRBV7-9 to TRBJ2-3; D is perhaps TRBD2 (6 bases). Germline values: CDR1 SEHNR, CDR2 FQNEAQ (reference sequence). This CDR3 comprises 13 residues. The V and J ends lost 6 bases and 4 bases respectively, with 11 bases between them. CDR3 coding DNA: TGTGCCAGCAGGGACTCGGGAGCAGATACGCAGTATTTT. It translates to CASRDSGADTQYF.

This rearrangement joins TRBV5-4 to TRBJ2-2, with 12 bases that match TRBD2. The V and J ends lost 2 bases and 3 bases, in that order; junction bases with no gene match: 5. The CDR3 is 17 residues long. Germline V gene data show CDR1 as SGHNT and CDR2 as YYREEE (reference sequence). The CDR3 DNA reads as TGTGCCAGCAGCTTAGGACTAGCGGGACCCTACACCGGGGAGCTGTTTTTT. Protein: CASSLGLAGPYTGELFF.

The genes are TRBV19 and TRBJ2-5, with 8 bases matching TRBD1. Germline CDR1 reads LNHDA; CDR2 reads SQIVND (reference sequence). V shed 5 bases, J shed 5 bases, and the junction held 4 bases outside the gene matches. CDR3 length equals 13 residues. CDR3 loop: CASSLGQGETQYF. The CDR3 DNA follows: TGTGCCAGTAGTCTCGGACAGGGTGAGACCCAGTACTTC.

The J gene is TRBJ1-4, the V gene TRBV6-6; D gene ambiguous. The V and J ends lost 0 bases and 6 bases respectively, with 11 bases between them. Germline V gene sequence: CDR1 MNHNY, CDR2 SVGAGI (reference sequence). The length of the CDR3 is 15 residues. CDR3 in DNA: TGTGCCAGCAGTTACTCCCGCGGAATGGATGAAAAACTGTTTTTT. This codes for CASSYSRGMDEKLFF.

The chain recombines TRBV5-4 with TRBJ2-1, with D unresolved. V was shortened by 6 bases and J by 1 base, with 17 bases between the two germline ends. Germline V gene sequence: CDR1 SGHNT, CDR2 YYREEE (reference sequence). CDR3 length equals 16 residues. The CDR3 here is CASNSRGLWSYNEQFF. CDR3 bases: TGTGCCAGCAACTCTCGTGGTCTCTGGTCCTACAATGAGCAGTTCTTC.

The chain recombines TRBV28 with TRBJ1-1; no clear D. The CDR3 is made up of 14 amino acids. Germline CDR1 and CDR2: MDHEN and SYDVKM. Trimming removed 2 bases at V and 2 bases at J, with 9 bases between. CDR3 amino acids: CASSLGRGNTEAFF. The CDR3 region has the DNA TGTGCCAGCAGTTTAGGCCGGGGAAACACTGAAGCTTTCTTT.

Comment on this clone: A read error may produce the germline difference seen at one junction end. The rearrangement links TRBV7-9 to TRBJ1-5; D is possibly TRBD1 (5 bases). CDR3 length: 16 residues. The germline gives CDR1 SEHNR, CDR2 FQNEAQ (reference sequence). The CDR3 is CSSSLEGALPNQPQHF. The CDR3, as DNA: TGTTCCAGCAGCTTAGAAGGGGCCTTACCCAATCAGCCCCAGCATTTT.

The chain is built from TRBV10-2 and TRBJ2-7, with D unresolved. The V gene lost 10 bases and the J gene lost 5 bases, with 21 bases spanning the gap. Germline assignment: CDR1 WSHSY and CDR2 SAAADI. There are 14 residues in the CDR3. The CDR3 reads CATQSRLETDEQYF. The CDR3, as DNA: TGCGCCACCCAAAGTCGTCTGGAGACCGACGAGCAGTACTTC.